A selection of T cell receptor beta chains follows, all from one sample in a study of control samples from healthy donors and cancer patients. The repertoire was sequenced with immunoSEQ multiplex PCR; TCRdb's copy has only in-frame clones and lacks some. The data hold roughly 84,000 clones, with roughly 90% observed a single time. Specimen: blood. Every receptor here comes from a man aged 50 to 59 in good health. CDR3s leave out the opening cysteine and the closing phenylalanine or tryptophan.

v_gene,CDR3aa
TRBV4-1,ASSQEGIPVGQVQGSGNTIY
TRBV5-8,ASSLGGADYGYT
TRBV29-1,SVEAQADPPDGYT
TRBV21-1,ASSRTAGALYGYT
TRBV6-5,ASSGIRTGNTIY
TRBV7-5,ARSLVWGRGSLEPQH
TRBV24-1,ATSDKGFNQPQH
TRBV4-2,ASSPDRLSGNTIY
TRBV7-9,ATNNYGYT
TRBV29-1,SVAVGADTQY
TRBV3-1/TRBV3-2,ASSQDWGVGEAF
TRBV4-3,ASSQGGGEYEQY
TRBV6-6,ASSISGGPSTDTQY
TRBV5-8,ASSVGTDTSTDTQY
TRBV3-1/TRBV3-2,ASSQPLLGDTYEQY
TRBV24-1,ATSDSVGGGIETQY
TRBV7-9,ASSYDSNYGYT
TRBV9,ASSVVGHSSYEQY
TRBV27,ASSRIWTDANYGYT